This TCR beta chain came from a study of T cells in Graves' hyperthyroidism and ophthalmopathy. There are 14 residues in the CDR3. Germline CDR1 reads SNHLY; CDR2 reads FYNNEI. The V gene lost 3 bases and the J gene lost 0 bases, with 6 bases spanning the gap. Amplified TCR beta CDR3 regions came from RNA transcripts. An initial round of RT-PCR targeting the TCR CDR3 relied on the HTBI primer set. TCRdb re-called the multiplex PCR reads with MiXCR, one entry per CDR3 protein. The data hold 350,000 or so distinct CDR3 sequences, with approximately 22% observed a single time. The sequenced material came from blood. This chain connects TRBV2 to TRBJ1-3; D gene unclear. The clonotype was recovered from a woman between 45 and 60 years old with Graves' hyperthyroidism. This chain's CDR3 is CASSDVDSGNTIYF. CDR3 bases: TGTGCCAGCAGTGATGTAGACTCTGGAAACACCATATATTTT. Combining the CDR3 with reference TRBV2 and TRBJ1-3 gives the whole variable domain EPEVTQTPSHQVTQMGQEVILRCVPISNHLYFYWYRQILGQKVEFLVSFYNNEISEKSEIFDDQFSVERPDGSNFTLKIRSTKLEDSAMYFCASSDVDSGNTIYFGEGSWLTVV.